This T cell receptor beta chain was sequenced in a study of blood T cell repertoires in COVID-19. Study at large: The samples span acute and convalescent COVID-19 from the United States, Italy and Spain.

Study processing details: Reference gene primer amplification gave nucleated cell count estimates. Sequenced by immunoSEQ multiplex PCR; TCRdb stores in-frame clones only, minus some. Clone size and V and J calls were adopted from that table, with D and trimming inferred from the DNA. Among 55,000 to 80,000 clones listed, 65% to 85% were seen once. Material: peripheral blood. This TCR came from a woman of 80 years or more with active or convalescent COVID-19.

The DNA for the CDR3 is TGTGCCAGCAGTTTATACGGGGGCAATCAGCCCCAGCATTTT. Translating gives CASSLYGGNQPQHF. The chain uses TRBV27 and TRBJ1-5; D remains unclear. V dropped 1 base and J dropped 2 bases, with 6 bases sitting between them. The CDR3 is 14 residues long. Germline lookup yields CDR1 MNHEY and CDR2 SMNVEV (reference sequence).